The 20 T cell receptor beta chains in this list originate from one sample, sequenced in a study of OX40 agonist ivuxolimab in advanced cancers. TCRdb's copy holds only in-frame clones and misses some; the assay was immunoSEQ multiplex PCR. The sample shows about 67,000 clones, over 70% of them seen only once. Material: CD4+ or CD8+ T cells sorted from blood, obtained in a trial of the OX40 agonist ivuxolimab. Source of these receptors: an adult with an advanced solid tumor such as melanoma, head and neck, liver or kidney cancer.

V gene TRBV11-2 combines with J gene TRBJ2-7, with D perhaps TRBD1 or TRBD2 (5 bases each). Looked up from germline, CDR1 is SGHAT and CDR2 is FQNNGV. V was clipped by 5 bases and J by 1 base, with 12 bases between them. The CDR3 consists of 14 residues. The CDR3 DNA sequence: TGTGCCAGCAGCAGGGGACCCGGGTCCTACGAGCAGTACTTC. Its protein is CASSRGPGSYEQYF.

The J gene is TRBJ2-7, the V gene TRBV15, with 9 positions matching TRBD2. From germline, CDR1 is LNHNV and CDR2 YYDKDF (reference sequence). The CDR3 spans 16 residues. The V gene end was trimmed by 0 bases and the J gene end by 3 bases; junction bases not matched to a gene: 6. The CDR3 DNA sequence: TGTGCCACCAGCAGAGATCGGAATAGCGGGGGCTACGAGCAGTACTTC. Translated: CATSRDRNSGGYEQYF. Full variable domain (remainder filled in from reference TRBV15 and TRBJ2-7): DAMVIQNPRYQVTQFGKPVTLSCSQTLNHNVMYWYQQKSSQAPKLLFHYYDKDFNNEADTPDNFQSRRPNTSFCFLDIRSPGLGDTAMYLCATSRDRNSGGYEQYFGPGTRLTVT.

J is TRBJ2-1 and V is TRBV11-3; a weak D match, TRBD2 (6 bases). Germline V CDR1 and CDR2: SGHNT, YENEEA. The CDR3 is made up of 17 amino acids. The V end lost 0 bases, the J end lost 3 bases, and 15 bases lay between the germline ends. CDR3: CASSLDQAGKLYNEQFF. DNA of the CDR3: TGTGCCAGCAGCTTAGATCAGGCGGGGAAACTCTACAATGAGCAGTTCTTC.

V gene TRBV7-2 combines with J gene TRBJ2-3, with 9 bases that match TRBD2. This CDR3 is 17 amino acids long. From germline, CDR1 is SGHTA and CDR2 FQGNSA. V was clipped by 5 bases and J by 1 base; unmatched bases: 10. This chain's CDR3 is CASSPSLLAGRTDTQYF. CDR3 coding DNA: TGTGCCAGCAGCCCGAGTTTGCTAGCGGGGCGCACAGATACGCAGTATTTT.

CDR3 sequence: CASSLEGGAAEQYF. The CDR3 DNA reads TGTGCCAGCAGCTTGGAGGGGGGCGCGGCAGAGCAGTACTTC. The chain employs TRBV5-4 and TRBJ2-7, with D perhaps matching TRBD1 or TRBD2 (6 bases each). V was shortened by 0 bases and J by 7 bases, with 14 bases between the two germline ends. The CDR3 has 14 amino acids. CDR1 SGHNT and CDR2 YYREEE come from the germline V gene (reference sequence). The variable domain in full, completed from reference TRBV5-4 and TRBJ2-7, reads ETGVTQSPTHLIKTRGQQVTLRCSSQSGHNTVSWYQQALGQGPQFIFQYYREEENGRGNFPPRFSGLQFPNYSSELNVNALELDDSALYLCASSLEGGAAEQYFGPGTRLTVT.

The rearrangement uses TRBV6-5 and TRBJ2-7; 7 bases are shared with TRBD1. In germline, CDR1 is MNHEY, CDR2 SVGAGI. Losses at the gene ends were 6 bases for V and 1 base for J; bases not matched to a gene: 9. CDR3 length: 15 residues. Here the CDR3 DNA reads TGTGCCAGCAGATCACAGGGGTCCCGTTCCTACGAGCAGTACTTC. Protein product: CASRSQGSRSYEQYF.

The J gene is TRBJ1-6, the V gene TRBV11-2; D gene unclear. Germline CDR1 SGHAT, CDR2 FQNNGV. CDR3 length: 16 residues. V lost 7 bases to trimming and J lost 3 bases, with 16 bases between them. The CDR3 DNA is TGTGCCAGCACCTTCTCCCGAGCCAGCTATAATTCACCCCTCCACTTT. This encodes CASTFSRASYNSPLHF.

The rearrangement joins TRBV5-1 to TRBJ1-2; D is perhaps TRBD1 (6 bases). Germline lookup yields CDR1 SGHRS and CDR2 YFSETQ. The CDR3 runs to 14 residues. V was cut by 0 bases and J by 5 bases, with 11 bases left in between. CDR3 nucleotides: TGCGCCAGCAGCTTGGCGGACAGTCCTTATGGCTACACCTTC. Protein product: CASSLADSPYGYTF. Complete variable domain (other parts from reference TRBV5-1 and TRBJ1-2): KAGVTQTPRYLIKTRGQQVTLSCSPISGHRSVSWYQQTPGQGLQFLFEYFSETQRNKGNFPGRFSGRQFSNSRSEMNVSTLELGDSALYLCASSLADSPYGYTFGSGTRLTVV.

This clone was seen only once. V and J are TRBV30 and TRBJ2-3; 7 bases align to TRBD1. With V trimmed by 3 bases and J by 1 base, 1 base remained unmatched. The CDR3 is 13 amino acids. CDR1 and CDR2 from the germline V gene are GTSNPN and SVGIG (reference sequence). CDR3 sequence: CAWRTGGTDTQYF. The CDR3 DNA reads TGTGCCTGGAGAACAGGGGGCACAGATACGCAGTATTTT.

This clone occurred a few times. V is TRBV12-5 and J is TRBJ2-7; D may be TRBD1 (5 bases). The V end was cut by 7 bases, the J end by 0 bases, with 10 bases between. The CDR3 runs to 13 residues. Looked up from germline, CDR1 is LGHNT and CDR2 is FRNRAP. The CDR3 region has the DNA TGTGCTAGTGCGCAGGGCAGCTCCTACGAGCAGTACTTC. Translated, it gives CASAQGSSYEQYF. Full variable domain (missing parts from reference TRBV12-5 and TRBJ2-7): DARVTQTPRHKVTEMGQEVTMRCQPILGHNTVFWYRQTMMQGLELLAYFRNRAPLDDSGMPKDRFSAEMPDATLATLKIQPSEPRDSAVYFCASAQGSSYEQYFGPGTRLTVT.

The chain combines TRBV18 with TRBJ2-5; D gene ambiguous. V lost 1 base, J lost 3 bases, and 3 bases lay in between. Germline loops: CDR1 KGHSH, CDR2 LQKENI. The CDR3 extends over 12 amino acids. CDR3 in amino acids: CASSPLEETQYF. CDR3 in DNA: TGTGCCAGCTCACCACTGGAAGAGACCCAGTACTTC.

The genes are TRBV29-1 and TRBJ1-2; 8 bases fit TRBD1. With 6 bases clipped from V and 8 bases from J, the junction kept 14 bases outside the gene matches. The CDR3 spans 14 residues. The V gene's germline CDR1 is SQVTM and CDR2 ANQGSEA. This CDR3 is CSVHNPDRAGGYTF. The CDR3 nucleotides are TGCAGCGTCCATAACCCGGACAGGGCTGGCGGCTACACCTTC.

This clone was seen a few times. J is TRBJ1-1 and V is TRBV19, with D hard to call. The V gene lost 6 bases and the J gene lost 5 bases, with 13 bases spanning the gap. The CDR3 loop spans 13 amino acids. Germline CDR1 LNHDA, CDR2 SQIVND (reference sequence). For the CDR3, the DNA is TGTGCCAGTAGCCTATTCAAGTTTACTGAAGCTTTCTTT. As protein: CASSLFKFTEAFF.

In the case of this clone: Other DNA variants within this sample encode the same CDR3. The gene calls are TRBV29-1 and TRBJ2-2, with 7 bases identical to TRBD1. The V segment lost 6 bases and the J segment 2 bases; nucleotides outside the gene matches: 6. Germline lookup yields CDR1 SQVTM and CDR2 ANQGSEA. The CDR3 runs to 14 residues. CDR3 sequence: CSVLRQGNTGELFF. The CDR3 nucleotides read TGCAGCGTGCTCCGACAGGGTAACACCGGGGAGCTGTTTTTT.

The chain uses TRBV13 and TRBJ2-2, with 9 bases that match TRBD1. CDR1 PRHDT and CDR2 FYEKMQ come from the germline V gene (reference sequence). V lost 5 bases to trimming and J lost 7 bases; unmatched junction nucleotides: 11. The CDR3 covers 16 residues. This chain's CDR3 is CASSPGTGTWVGELFF. Written as DNA, the CDR3 is TGTGCCAGCAGCCCCGGGACAGGGACGTGGGTCGGGGAGCTGTTTTTT.

The chain is built from TRBV16 and TRBJ1-5; D is unresolved. With 5 bases removed from V and 0 bases from J, the gap between germline ends came to 8 bases. The length of the CDR3 is 14 residues. The germline CDR1 and CDR2 sequences are KGHSY and FQNENV. CDR3 DNA sequence: TGTGCCAGCAGCACCAGGAATAGCAATCAGCCCCAGCATTTT. Translated: CASSTRNSNQPQHF.

The J gene is TRBJ2-1, the V gene TRBV9; 9 bases are a match to TRBD1. The CDR3 extends over 15 amino acids. Unmatched junction bases numbered 6, after V lost 4 bases and J lost 4 bases. Germline V gene lookup returns CDR1 SGDLS and CDR2 YYNGEE. The CDR3 region is CASSSGTGTYNEQFF. CDR3 DNA sequence: TGTGCCAGCAGCTCGGGGACAGGGACATACAATGAGCAGTTCTTC.

The J gene is TRBJ2-1, the V gene TRBV6-4; D is uncertain. Germline CDR1 reads MRHNA; CDR2 reads SNTAGT. V lost 4 bases to trimming and J lost 3 bases, with 7 bases between them. The CDR3 has 13 residues. This chain's CDR3 is CASSATYYNEQFF. The CDR3 DNA is TGTGCCAGCAGTGCTACTTACTACAATGAGCAGTTCTTC.

This sequence joins TRBV4-2 and TRBJ2-2; the match to TRBD1 covers 9 bases. V shed 4 bases and J 6 bases; nucleotides not matched to a gene: 6. The CDR3 has 15 residues. CDR1 is LGHNA and CDR2 is YNFKEQ in the germline V gene. CDR3 DNA: TGTGCCAGCAGCCCGGGACAGGGAGGTCCCGGGGAGCTGTTTTTT. Residues: CASSPGQGGPGELFF.

The J gene is TRBJ1-5, the V gene TRBV6-1; D remains unclear. This CDR3 has 15 amino acids. V shed 7 bases and J shed 0 bases, with 13 bases lying between them. CDR1 is MNHNS, CDR2 SASEGT, per germline. DNA for the CDR3: TGTGCCAGCACCCTCGCAGCCCATAGCAATCAGCCCCAGCATTTT. Translation: CASTLAAHSNQPQHF.